One sample yielded the 21 T cell receptor beta chains listed below, sequenced in a study of T cell responses to AZD1222 COVID-19 vaccine. The assay was immunoSEQ multiplex PCR, and TCRdb's table has in-frame clones only and misses some. The sample has about 150,000 clones, 75% to 90% seen once. The source material was peripheral blood, sampled on day 0 of AZD1222 vaccination. All receptors come from an adult in good health.

The chain carries TRBV19 and TRBJ2-1; 7 positions match TRBD1. The CDR3 sequence is 15 residues long. The V and J ends lost 4 bases and 8 bases, in that order; junction bases with no gene match: 11. Looked up from germline, CDR1 is LNHDA and CDR2 is SQIVND (reference sequence). DNA for the CDR3: TGTGCCAGTAGTAAAGACAGGGCTAAGGGCGATGAGCAGTTCTTC. Translation: CASSKDRAKGDEQFF.

The chain joins TRBV5-3 to TRBJ1-5, with unresolved D. TRBV5-3 is labeled an ORF, and its function is uncertain. CDR3 length: 13 residues. V lost 3 bases and J 5 bases, leaving 9 bases between the germline ends. In DNA, the CDR3 is TGTGCCAGAAGCTGGGGAAAGGATCAGCCCCAGCATTTT. It codes for CARSWGKDQPQHF.

This chain uses TRBV25-1 with TRBJ1-3; 7 nucleotides align to TRBD1. Losses at the gene ends were 6 bases for V and 9 bases for J; bases not matched to a gene: 11. CDR3 size: 14 residues. Germline CDR1 MGHDK, CDR2 SYGVNS. Here the CDR3 reads CASRSDRASVTIYF. CDR3 in DNA: TGTGCCAGCAGAAGTGACAGGGCGTCGGTCACCATATATTTT.

The chain combines TRBV6-5 with TRBJ2-3; D not certain. The CDR3 is 14 residues long. The germline V and J ends were trimmed by 7 bases and 2 bases, with 13 bases remaining between them. CDR1 is MNHEY and CDR2 is SVGAGI in the germline V gene. The CDR3 is CASKGAAYTDTQYF. The CDR3 DNA follows: TGTGCCAGCAAAGGCGCAGCTTACACAGATACGCAGTATTTT.

The chain uses TRBV29-1 and TRBJ1-1, with D possibly TRBD1 on 6 matching bases. Per the germline V gene, CDR1 is SQVTM and CDR2 is ANQGSEA. This CDR3 spans 15 amino acids. V lost 4 bases, J lost 0 bases, and 15 bases lay in between. The CDR3 coding sequence is TGCAGCGTTGGTCAGGGGTGGGGAATGAACACTGAAGCTTTCTTT. Its translation: CSVGQGWGMNTEAFF.

This clone was found once. The genes are TRBV6-5 and TRBJ1-6, with unresolved D. Germline V gene lookup returns CDR1 MNHEY and CDR2 SVGAGI. The CDR3 sequence is 12 residues long. Deletions cut 2 bases from V and 9 bases from J, with 5 bases between. The CDR3 DNA sequence: TGTGCCAGCAGTTACGTGGGTTCACCCCTCCACTTT. It codes for CASSYVGSPLHF.

The V and J genes are TRBV7-9 and TRBJ2-2; the match to TRBD2 covers 9 bases. The CDR3 length is 17 residues. CDR1 SEHNR and CDR2 FQNEAQ come from the germline V gene (reference sequence). Trimming cost V 2 bases and J 7 bases; bases outside gene matches: 11. CDR3 region: CASSLKAGGPGIGELFF. For the CDR3, the DNA is TGTGCCAGCAGCTTAAAGGCGGGAGGGCCAGGAATCGGGGAGCTGTTTTTT.

V usage is TRBV11-2 and J usage is TRBJ2-1; 11 bases line up with TRBD2. From germline, CDR1 is SGHAT and CDR2 FQNNGV. The CDR3 consists of 17 residues. J gave up 5 bases and V 2 bases, and 8 bases lay outside the gene matches. The CDR3 DNA follows: TGTGCCAGCAGCTTACTTTTCCTAGCGGGGGGAAACAATGAGCAGTTCTTC. Amino acid sequence: CASSLLFLAGGNNEQFF.

The chain carries TRBV5-1 and TRBJ2-7; 9 nucleotides agree with TRBD2. The CDR3 loop spans 14 amino acids. CDR1 is SGHRS and CDR2 is YFSETQ in the germline V gene. The V segment lost 4 bases and the J segment 2 bases; nucleotides outside the gene matches: 4. CDR3 protein: CASSPRGRAYEQYF. The CDR3 DNA reads TGCGCCAGCAGCCCCCGCGGGAGGGCCTACGAGCAGTACTTC.

The chain has TRBV18 and TRBJ2-5, with D possibly being TRBD1 or TRBD2 (5 bases each). Trimming cost V 3 bases and J 5 bases, with 19 bases left between them. The germline V gene has CDR1 KGHSH and CDR2 LQKENI. The CDR3 is 16 residues long. CDR3 coding DNA: TGTGCCAGCTCACCCCGAGCTTCCGGGACCCAGGAGACCCAGTACTTC. Translated, it gives CASSPRASGTQETQYF.

The CDR3 DNA is TGCACCAGCAGCCAAGTATTGGGGAAGAATCAGCCCCAGCATTTT. Translating gives CTSSQVLGKNQPQHF. V gene TRBV1 combines with J gene TRBJ1-5. TRBV1 is annotated as a pseudogene. There are 15 residues in the CDR3.

The rearrangement joins TRBV30 to TRBJ2-7; D is uncertain. Germline CDR1 reads GTSNPN; CDR2 reads SVGIG (reference sequence). The CDR3 has 12 residues. DNA of the CDR3: TGTGCACTGGTGGGCAACTCCTACGAGCAGTACTTC. Protein: CALVGNSYEQYF.

The chain recombines TRBV27 with TRBJ2-3; either TRBD1 or TRBD2 may supply D (5 bases each). The germline gives CDR1 MNHEY, CDR2 SMNVEV (reference sequence). The V gene lost 7 bases and the J gene lost 4 bases, with 15 bases spanning the gap. CDR3 size: 14 residues. The chain's CDR3 is CASIGAPEADTQYF. The CDR3 coding sequence is TGTGCCAGCATCGGGGCTCCTGAAGCAGATACGCAGTATTTT.

The chain links TRBV19 to TRBJ1-4, with D hard to call. CDR3 length equals 13 residues. Germline CDR1 is LNHDA and CDR2 is SQIVND (reference sequence). Trimming shortened V by 6 bases and J by 5 bases, and 10 bases separated the two germline ends. The CDR3 bases are TGTGCCAGTAGGATCGACACCAATGAAAAACTGTTTTTT. Protein sequence: CASRIDTNEKLFF.

The chain carries TRBV4-2 and TRBJ1-1; D is undetermined. Germline-derived CDR1 and CDR2 are LGHNA and YNFKEQ. V was clipped by 1 base and J by 3 bases, with 15 bases between them. The CDR3 has 16 amino acids. The CDR3 loop is CASSQAPEGRDTEAFF. For the CDR3, the DNA is TGTGCCAGCAGCCAAGCGCCCGAGGGTCGGGACACTGAAGCTTTCTTT.

V usage is TRBV7-6 and J usage is TRBJ1-3; D is ambiguous. The germline gives CDR1 SGHVS, CDR2 FNYEAQ. CDR3 length: 14 amino acids. V was shortened by 10 bases and J by 3 bases, with 16 bases between the two germline ends. This CDR3 is CATTLDEYGNTIYF. The CDR3 DNA reads as TGTGCCACCACCCTCGACGAATATGGAAACACCATATATTTT.

This chain joins TRBV5-6 and TRBJ2-3, with 12 bases identical to TRBD1. J gave up 2 bases and V 4 bases, and 5 bases lay outside the gene matches. The CDR3 extends over 16 amino acids. Germline lookup yields CDR1 SGHDT and CDR2 YYEEEE. The CDR3 spells CASSRDRGRVTDTQYF. CDR3 DNA: TGTGCCAGCAGCAGGGACAGGGGGCGAGTCACAGATACGCAGTATTTT. The entire variable domain, with the rest obtained from reference TRBV5-6 and TRBJ2-3, is as follows: DAGVTQSPTHLIKTRGQQVTLRCSPKSGHDTVSWYQQALGQGPQFIFQYYEEEERQRGNFPDRFSGHQFPNYSSELNVNALLLGDSALYLCASSRDRGRVTDTQYFGPGTRLTVL.

The chain uses TRBV29-1 and TRBJ1-3; D is uncertain. Looked up from germline, CDR1 is SQVTM and CDR2 is ANQGSEA. With 6 bases removed from V and 9 bases from J, the gap between germline ends came to 15 bases. The CDR3 runs 12 residues. In nucleotides, the CDR3 is TGCAGCGTGACGGTTGCTTCGGGCACCATATATTTT. The encoded protein is CSVTVASGTIYF.

The chain's CDR3 is CASSTVGGGVNYGYTF. DNA of the CDR3: TGTGCCAGTAGTACCGTAGGGGGCGGCGTCAACTATGGCTACACCTTC. The rearrangement joins TRBV19 to TRBJ1-2; 7 bases align to TRBD1. The CDR3 length is 16 residues. J lost 2 bases, V lost 4 bases, and 10 bases had no gene match. CDR1 is LNHDA and CDR2 is SQIVND in the germline V gene (reference sequence).

The gene calls are TRBV27 and TRBJ1-2, with a possible D match to TRBD1 (5 bases). V lost 6 bases and J lost 5, with 19 bases in between. The CDR3 is made up of 15 amino acids. The germline gives CDR1 MNHEY, CDR2 SMNVEV (reference sequence). CDR3 bases: TGTGCCAGCAGCCGCTCCCCGTGGGAGGGGTATGGCTACACCTTC. Protein sequence: CASSRSPWEGYGYTF.

The rearrangement links TRBV18 to TRBJ1-4; D call uncertain. CDR3 length: 13 amino acids. Trimming left V 2 bases short and J 5 bases short, with 6 bases between. Germline lookup yields CDR1 KGHSH and CDR2 LQKENI. CDR3 nucleotides: TGTGCCAGCTCACCATTTGAGAATGAAAAACTGTTTTTT. Encoded protein: CASSPFENEKLFF.